Following are 22 T cell receptor beta chains from one sample sequenced in a study of blood T cell repertoires in COVID-19. Assay used: immunoSEQ multiplex PCR; TCRdb lists only in-frame clones, some missing. The sample consists of about 390,000 clones, 70% to 90% of them appearing once. Sequencing was performed on peripheral blood. These receptors all come from a woman in her fifties or sixties with COVID-19, enrolled during active disease.

The J gene is TRBJ1-1, the V gene TRBV12-2. TRBV12-2 is labeled a pseudogene. The CDR3 extends over 16 amino acids. CDR3 bases: TGTGCAAGTCGCTTAGTCTACGCGGGGCGATGCACTGAAGCTTTCTTT. It translates to CASRLVYAGRCTEAFF.

This clone was seen just once. The chain combines TRBV5-4 with TRBJ2-1; 12 bases are a match to TRBD2. The V gene end was trimmed by 4 bases and the J gene end by 7 bases; junction bases not matched to a gene: 6. The CDR3 extends over 15 amino acids. Germline V gives CDR1 SGHNT, CDR2 YYREEE (reference sequence). DNA of the CDR3: TGTGCCAGCAGCCGAACTAGCGGGGGGTGGAATGAGCAGTTCTTC. It yields the protein CASSRTSGGWNEQFF.

CDR3 sequence (DNA): TGTGCCAGCAGCCAAGATCGATCAGGGGGAGGCACTGAAGCTTTCTTT. Amino acid sequence: CASSQDRSGGGTEAFF. V is TRBV4-2 and J is TRBJ1-1; 7 nucleotides agree with TRBD1. The ends lost 0 bases at V and 4 bases at J; junction bases unmatched: 8. Germline-derived CDR1 and CDR2 are LGHNA and YNFKEQ. The CDR3 is made up of 16 amino acids.

The V and J genes are TRBV6-2 or TRBV6-3 and TRBJ2-1; TRBD2 agrees at 8 bases. The germline V gene has CDR1 MNHEY and CDR2 SVGEGT. Germline trimming cut 0 bases from V and 8 bases from J; bases unmatched to any gene: 9. The CDR3 length is 16 residues. The CDR3 here is CASSYSSGGRPDEQFF. The CDR3 region has the DNA TGTGCCAGCAGTTACTCAAGCGGGGGCCGTCCCGATGAGCAGTTCTTC.

The chain has TRBV2 and TRBJ1-1; TRBD1 might be the D (6 bases). V shed 7 bases and J shed 6 bases, with 21 bases lying between them. Germline V gene data show CDR1 as SNHLY and CDR2 as FYNNEI. This CDR3 spans 15 amino acids. CDR3 bases: TGTGCCAGCAATCCAGAGGTCGGGACAATCGCTGAAGCTTTCTTT. Translated, it gives CASNPEVGTIAEAFF. Combining the CDR3 with reference TRBV2 and TRBJ1-1 gives the whole variable domain EPEVTQTPSHQVTQMGQEVILRCVPISNHLYFYWYRQILGQKVEFLVSFYNNEISEKSEIFDDQFSVERPDGSNFTLKIRSTKLEDSAMYFCASNPEVGTIAEAFFGQGTRLTVV.

V gene TRBV5-1 combines with J gene TRBJ2-7, with 10 bases aligning to TRBD1. The J segment lost 6 bases and the V segment lost 5 bases, leaving 8 bases of the junction unmatched. The CDR3 is 14 residues long. Germline CDR1 SGHRS, CDR2 YFSETQ. CDR3 sequence (DNA): TGCGCCAGCAGGAGCCGGGGACAGGGGCTCGAGCAGTACTTC. Translated, it gives CASRSRGQGLEQYF.

CDR3 coding DNA: TGTGCCAGCAGCCACGGACAGGGCGGGAATCAGCCCCAGCATTTT. As protein: CASSHGQGGNQPQHF. This chain connects TRBV4-2 to TRBJ1-5; 8 bases are shared with TRBD1. Germline CDR1 LGHNA, CDR2 YNFKEQ. The junction had 5 bases not matched to a gene; V was cut back by 3 bases and J by 4 bases. CDR3 length: 15 amino acids.

This sequence joins TRBV18 and TRBJ1-6; no clear D gene. The CDR3 extends over 14 amino acids. Germline V CDR1 and CDR2: KGHSH, LQKENI. V dropped 3 bases and J dropped 9 bases, with 12 bases sitting between them. Here the CDR3 DNA reads TGTGCCAGCTCACCGGAGGTTTTGGGTTCACCCCTCCACTTT. It is translated as CASSPEVLGSPLHF.

The chain employs TRBV7-2 and TRBJ1-1, with 9 nucleotides matching TRBD1. From germline, CDR1 is SGHTA and CDR2 FQGNSA. V shed 4 bases, J shed 4 bases, and the junction held 10 bases outside the gene matches. The CDR3 runs to 16 residues. CDR3: CASSWDETGGLTEAFF. The CDR3 nucleotides read TGTGCCAGCAGCTGGGACGAAACAGGGGGCCTCACTGAAGCTTTCTTT.

This clone was observed a single time. This chain joins TRBV19 and TRBJ1-2; D is perhaps TRBD1 (6 bases). V shed 1 base and J shed 8 bases, with 8 bases lying between them. Germline V CDR1 and CDR2: LNHDA, SQIVND (reference sequence). This CDR3 has 12 residues. CDR3 protein: CASSIATGGYTF. The CDR3 nucleotides read TGTGCCAGTAGTATAGCAACAGGGGGCTACACCTTC.

This clone showed up just once. V is TRBV15 and J is TRBJ1-5; tentative D call: TRBD1 (6 bases). The germline V gene has CDR1 LNHNV and CDR2 YYDKDF (reference sequence). This CDR3 comprises 16 residues. Trimming removed 0 bases at V and 5 bases at J, with 14 bases between. In DNA form, the CDR3 reads TGTGCCACCAGCAGAGATAGACAGGCGGGTGATCAGCCCCAGCATTTT. It yields the protein CATSRDRQAGDQPQHF.

This rearrangement joins TRBV25-1 to TRBJ1-2, with D maybe TRBD1 (6 bases). CDR3 size: 14 residues. With 3 bases removed from V and 6 bases from J, the gap between germline ends came to 14 bases. CDR1 is MGHDK and CDR2 is SYGVNS in the germline V gene. CDR3 DNA: TGTGCCAGCAGTGATCTCAGGGGTCGCCATGGCTACACCTTC. Amino acid sequence: CASSDLRGRHGYTF.

The gene calls are TRBV7-3 and TRBJ2-2; 8 bases are a match to TRBD2. The junction had 6 bases not matched to a gene; V was cut back by 6 bases and J by 0 bases. The CDR3 totals 16 residues. Germline-derived CDR1 and CDR2 are SGHTA and FQGTGA. In DNA, the CDR3 is TGTGCCAGCAGAAGGACTAGCCTTACGAACACCGGGGAGCTGTTTTTT. Protein product: CASRRTSLTNTGELFF.

This chain connects TRBV2 to TRBJ2-2; weak D call: TRBD2 (7 bases). The CDR3 is 15 amino acids. Germline CDR1 SNHLY, CDR2 FYNNEI. V lost 6 bases to trimming and J lost 7 bases, with 18 bases between them. The CDR3 reads CASSFPRGAGGELFF. CDR3 nucleotide sequence: TGTGCCAGCAGCTTTCCACGGGGGGCAGGCGGGGAGCTGTTTTTT.

The chain carries TRBV27 and TRBJ1-3; TRBD1 matches 7 bases. With V trimmed by 6 bases and J by 2 bases, 4 bases remained unmatched. CDR3 length equals 14 residues. CDR1 is MNHEY and CDR2 is SMNVEV in the germline V gene (reference sequence). DNA of the CDR3: TGTGCCAGCAGGCCCACAGGGGCTGGAAACACCATATATTTT. As protein: CASRPTGAGNTIYF.

The J gene is TRBJ2-2, the V gene TRBV3-1 (or the pseudogene TRBV3-2); no firm D call. Between the trimmed V and J ends, which lost 1 base and 1 base, there was a span of 4 bases. Per the germline V gene, CDR1 is LGHDT and CDR2 is YNNKEL (reference sequence). This CDR3 has 14 amino acids. The CDR3 here is CASSQAGNTGELFF. The CDR3 nucleotides read TGTGCCAGCAGCCAAGCAGGGAACACCGGGGAGCTGTTTTTT.

J is TRBJ2-3 and V is TRBV7-3; weak D call: TRBD1 (5 bases). CDR3 length: 14 residues. CDR1 and CDR2 (germline): SGHTA, FQGTGA. Trimming left V 5 bases short and J 2 bases short, with 11 bases between. The CDR3: CASSPGQYTDTQYF. As DNA, the CDR3 is TGTGCCAGCAGCCCAGGGCAGTACACAGATACGCAGTATTTT.

The chain employs TRBV7-3 and TRBJ2-5; TRBD1 matches at 7 bases. The CDR3 is 14 amino acids. Per the germline V gene, CDR1 is SGHTA and CDR2 is FQGTGA. With 2 bases clipped from V and 2 bases from J, the junction kept 2 bases outside the gene matches. The CDR3 is CASSLGQAQETQYF. The DNA of the CDR3 is TGTGCCAGCAGCTTAGGACAGGCACAAGAGACCCAGTACTTC.

V and J are TRBV5-1 and TRBJ2-3; 8 nucleotides align to TRBD2. The V segment lost 3 bases and the J segment 0 bases; nucleotides outside the gene matches: 6. CDR1 and CDR2 (germline): SGHRS, YFSETQ. The CDR3 is 16 residues long. The CDR3, as DNA: TGCGCCAGCAGCTCTCGGGGGGGCGTAAGCACAGATACGCAGTATTTT. It yields the protein CASSSRGGVSTDTQYF.

The rearrangement joins TRBV5-1 to TRBJ1-4, with 7 bases identical to TRBD1. This CDR3 is 14 amino acids long. Germline assignment: CDR1 SGHRS and CDR2 YFSETQ. CDR3 nucleotides: TGCGCGCCCCTCCCGGAGGGACAGAATGAAAAACTGTTTTTT. It codes for CAPLPEGQNEKLFF.

A single count supports this clone. The CDR3 nucleotides read TGCGCCAGCACCTACTCTATGGGGGGGAACACTGAAGCTTTCTTT. Residues: CASTYSMGGNTEAFF. The gene calls are TRBV5-1 and TRBJ1-1; D perhaps matches TRBD1 (5 bases). CDR1 SGHRS and CDR2 YFSETQ come from the germline V gene. CDR3 length: 15 residues. Trimming cost V 6 bases and J 1 base, with 16 bases left between them.

The chain couples TRBV6-5 to TRBJ1-2; tentative D call: TRBD1 (5 bases). Germline V gene data show CDR1 as MNHEY and CDR2 as SVGAGI. The V and J ends lost 0 bases and 4 bases respectively, with 12 bases between them. This CDR3 spans 15 amino acids. CDR3 DNA: TGTGCCAGCAGTTACTCGGGGTTGGGGGGCTATGGCTACACCTTC. It yields the protein CASSYSGLGGYGYTF.